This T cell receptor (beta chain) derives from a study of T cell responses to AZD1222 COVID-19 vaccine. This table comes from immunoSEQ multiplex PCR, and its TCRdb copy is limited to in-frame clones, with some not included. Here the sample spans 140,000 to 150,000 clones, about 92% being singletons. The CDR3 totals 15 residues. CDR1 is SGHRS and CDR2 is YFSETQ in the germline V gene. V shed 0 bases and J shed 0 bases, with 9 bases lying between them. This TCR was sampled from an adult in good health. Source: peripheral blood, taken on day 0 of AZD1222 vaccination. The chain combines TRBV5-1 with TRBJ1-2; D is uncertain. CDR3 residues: CASSLAFTSNYGYTF. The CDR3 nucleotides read TGCGCCAGCAGCTTGGCGTTCACCTCTAACTATGGCTACACCTTC.